This TCR beta chain was found in a study of T cell repertoires in cytomegalovirus infection (dated by TCRdb to the late 2010s). About the full investigation: The HLA type of each donor mattered for the analysis, because public TCR beta signatures pointed to carriage of CMV infection along with the matching HLA type.

Sequencer: Illumina HiSeq 1500. Using fastp trimming at Q25 and MiXCR clonotype assembly, TCRdb reanalyzed the public sequencing data and kept in-frame beta chains. Each CDR3 protein appears once, grouped with its most common genes and DNA. The sample table contains some 400,000 distinct CDR3 sequences; only one count was recorded for roughly 30% of them. The ten largest clones add up to roughly 15% of the sample. Via the germline V gene, CDR1 is LGHNA and CDR2 YNFKEQ. The CDR3 starts with the cysteine, ends with the phenylalanine, and has 17 residues. This entry keeps only the CDR3 DNA: 51 bases, framed from base 1. The junction carries 17 bases between V and J, which are trimmed by 6 bases and 0 bases respectively. The paper as a whole reports these results and caveats: Carriers of CMV infection plus the relevant HLA type were discriminated by the cumulative frequency of public TCR beta family members in the study cohort and in an independent roughly 380-donor cohort. In the ex vivo response, HLA-C-restricted CMV-specific TCR beta clonotypes were dominant, and in two of eight donors the single most frequent clonotype came from this HLA-C-restricted group.

A word on this clonotype: Its antigen is unknown. The record has no base qualities; no much larger clone is one base away.

The sample taken for sequencing was PBMCs. The rearranged segments are TRBV4-2 and TRBJ2-2; the D region possibly corresponds to TRBD1 (5 bases align). This clonotype was obtained from a human donor in good health (CMV status not recorded). Some clones in this sample may be carry-over from other donors' samples. CDR3 sequence: CASRGDQQAANTGELFF. Read as DNA, the sequence is TGTGCCAGCAGAGGCGATCAACAGGCGGCGAACACCGGGGAGCTGTTTTTT.